Listed here are 25 T cell receptor beta chains from one sample, sequenced in a study of cytomegalovirus exposure and HLA in healthy donors. The PCR had 60 Vbeta and 13 Jbeta primers. Sequencing was performed with immunoSEQ multiplex PCR; in TCRdb, only in-frame clones are kept and a portion is missing. The sample lists some 160,000 clones, 77% seen once, with 1.5% to 2% in the top ten. The sequenced sample consisted of PBMCs. The receptors derive from a woman aged 25 to 39 in good health and CMV-seronegative.

This chain connects TRBV5-1 to TRBJ1-2; the match to TRBD1 covers 7 bases. Germline CDR1 reads SGHRS; CDR2 reads YFSETQ. CDR3 length: 14 amino acids. The trim removed 4 bases at V and 2 bases at J, leaving 5 bases unmatched. CDR3 DNA sequence: TGCGCCAGCAGCCCCACAGGGGTAAACTATGGCTACACCTTC. It codes for CASSPTGVNYGYTF.

This sequence joins TRBV10-3 and TRBJ2-7; 7 bases line up with TRBD1. Trimming cost V 7 bases and J 3 bases; bases outside gene matches: 9. Germline V gene lookup returns CDR1 ENHRY and CDR2 SYGVKD. This CDR3 has 14 residues. DNA of the CDR3: TGTGCCATCACGACCGGGACAGAGAACTACGAGCAGTACTTC. Translating gives CAITTGTENYEQYF.

V is TRBV13 and J is TRBJ1-1, with D possibly matching TRBD1 (5 bases). The CDR3 is 15 residues long. The germline CDR1 and CDR2 sequences are PRHDT and FYEKMQ (reference sequence). The V end was cut by 5 bases, the J end by 4 bases, with 17 bases between. Here the CDR3 DNA reads TGTGCCAGCAGCCCGCCATTTGGGGGGGGCACTGAAGCTTTCTTT. Its protein product is CASSPPFGGGTEAFF.

This clone was recorded once. The chain combines TRBV5-4 with TRBJ2-3; a possible D gene is TRBD2 (5 bases). Germline V gene lookup returns CDR1 SGHNT and CDR2 YYREEE (reference sequence). Trimming took off 0 bases at V and 2 bases at J, with 16 bases between the two ends. There are 17 residues in the CDR3. The CDR3 DNA follows: TGTGCCAGCAGCTTGGGTCTTGAGGGAACAAACACAGATACGCAGTATTTT. Translation: CASSLGLEGTNTDTQYF.

The V gene is TRBV5-6, the J gene TRBJ1-1; D unclear. CDR1 is SGHDT, CDR2 YYEEEE, per germline. The CDR3 is 14 residues long. V shed 0 bases and J shed 3 bases, with 9 bases lying between them. DNA for the CDR3: TGTGCCAGCAGCTTGGCGGGGATCTACACTGAAGCTTTCTTT. This codes for CASSLAGIYTEAFF.

CDR3 nucleotides: TGTGCCAGTAGTATAGATGCAGAAGAGACCCAGTACTTC. This encodes CASSIDAEETQYF. The genes are TRBV19 and TRBJ2-5; no firm D call. This CDR3 is built from 13 residues. V dropped 0 bases and J dropped 3 bases, with 5 bases sitting between them. Germline loops: CDR1 LNHDA, CDR2 SQIVND (reference sequence).

The chain uses TRBV7-6 and TRBJ2-1, with 9 bases matching TRBD1. The CDR3 covers 15 residues. The V segment lost 4 bases and the J segment 7 bases; nucleotides outside the gene matches: 8. Germline assignment: CDR1 SGHVS and CDR2 FNYEAQ. The CDR3 is CASSWGTGTANEQFF. The CDR3, as DNA: TGTGCCAGCAGCTGGGGGACAGGGACGGCTAATGAGCAGTTCTTC.

V is TRBV9 and J is TRBJ2-5; 11 bases align to TRBD2. Trimming took 4 bases from V and 4 from J; bases not matched to a gene: 6. There are 15 residues in the CDR3. Germline CDR1 and CDR2: SGDLS and YYNGEE. CDR3 sequence (DNA): TGTGCCAGCAGCTTCTCCGGGACTAGCGGAGAGACCCAGTACTTC. The encoded protein is CASSFSGTSGETQYF.

The genes are TRBV21-1 and TRBJ2-7; the D segment call TRBD2 is taken from the table without a DNA check. TRBV21-1 is an annotated pseudogene. There are 18 residues in the CDR3. The CDR3 is CASSYRWVAGAPSYEQYF. The DNA of the CDR3 is TGTGCCAGCAGCTATCGGTGGGTAGCGGGAGCCCCCTCCTACGAGCAGTACTTC.

The chain combines TRBV29-1 with TRBJ2-4, with 10 nucleotides matching TRBD2. CDR1 and CDR2 from the germline V gene are SQVTM and ANQGSEA. V was pared by 6 bases and J by 0 bases, with 2 bases of the junction left unmatched. The CDR3 has 14 residues. This CDR3 is CSVAGGVAKNIQYF. The CDR3 coding sequence is TGCAGCGTAGCGGGAGGGGTAGCCAAAAACATTCAGTACTTC. Filled out from reference TRBV29-1 and TRBJ2-4, the complete variable domain reads SAVISQKPSRDICQRGTSLTIQCQVDSQVTMMFWYRQQPGQSLTLIATANQGSEATYESGFVIDKFPISRPNLTFSTLTVSNMSPEDSSIYLCSVAGGVAKNIQYFGAGTRLSVL.

The J gene is TRBJ2-5, the V gene TRBV4-2; 7 bases line up with TRBD2. Per the germline V gene, CDR1 is LGHNA and CDR2 is YNFKEQ. J gave up 7 bases and V 4 bases, and 9 bases lay outside the gene matches. This CDR3 is 14 amino acids long. This chain's CDR3 is CASSPELQRGTQYF. The CDR3 bases are TGTGCCAGCAGCCCTGAGCTTCAGCGGGGGACCCAGTACTTC.

V and J are TRBV7-8 and TRBJ2-3; D is ambiguous. The CDR3 runs 14 residues. Trimming shortened V by 1 base and J by 2 bases, and 7 bases separated the two germline ends. Per the germline V gene, CDR1 is SGHVS and CDR2 is FQNEAQ. CDR3 amino acids: CASSLGEVTDTQYF. CDR3 in DNA: TGTGCCAGCAGCTTAGGAGAAGTCACAGATACGCAGTATTTT.

The V gene is TRBV7-2, the J gene TRBJ2-7, with D uncertain. Trimming removed 2 bases at V and 4 bases at J, with 15 bases between. The length of the CDR3 is 15 residues. The V gene's germline CDR1 is SGHTA and CDR2 FQGNSA. The CDR3 nucleotides read TGTGCCAGCAGCTTAAGTGTTTTTCCCCAGTACGAGCAGTACTTC. Amino acids: CASSLSVFPQYEQYF.

The rearrangement uses TRBV5-8 and TRBJ2-6; 8 nucleotides agree with TRBD2. Trimming removed 4 bases from V and 0 bases from J; junction bases left unmatched: 9. CDR3 length: 18 residues. Germline assignment: CDR1 SGHTS and CDR2 YDEGEE. CDR3 protein: CASSARGGPSSGANVLTF. In DNA form, the CDR3 reads TGTGCCAGCAGCGCTCGGGGGGGGCCAAGCTCTGGGGCCAACGTCCTGACTTTC.

This sequence joins TRBV15 and TRBJ1-5; D remains unclear. CDR1 is LNHNV, CDR2 YYDKDF, per germline (reference sequence). The V gene lost 0 bases and the J gene lost 5 bases, with 11 bases spanning the gap. The CDR3 has 15 amino acids. CDR3 in DNA: TGTGCCACCAGCAGAGATAGTACCCCCGATCAGCCCCAGCATTTT. This sequence encodes CATSRDSTPDQPQHF.

This chain connects TRBV15 to TRBJ1-5; TRBD1 matches at 7 bases. This CDR3 has 16 residues. V gave up 3 bases and J gave up 6 bases; unmatched junction bases: 11. Germline lookup yields CDR1 LNHNV and CDR2 YYDKDF (reference sequence). The CDR3 loop is CATSRNRGPAGQPQHF. CDR3 DNA: TGTGCCACCAGCAGGAACAGGGGCCCGGCCGGTCAGCCCCAGCATTTT. Full variable domain (outside the CDR3, taken from reference TRBV15 and TRBJ1-5): DAMVIQNPRYQVTQFGKPVTLSCSQTLNHNVMYWYQQKSSQAPKLLFHYYDKDFNNEADTPDNFQSRRPNTSFCFLDIRSPGLGDTAMYLCATSRNRGPAGQPQHFGDGTRLSIL.

J is TRBJ1-2 and V is TRBV29-1; D is unresolved. Germline V gene sequence: CDR1 SQVTM, CDR2 ANQGSEA. The CDR3 totals 12 residues. With 5 bases removed from V and 7 bases from J, the gap between germline ends came to 14 bases. DNA for the CDR3: TGCAGCGTTACCCAGGAAATTGGTGGCTACACCTTC. Amino acid sequence: CSVTQEIGGYTF.

The chain recombines TRBV7-2 with TRBJ1-5; D unresolved. This CDR3 is built from 12 residues. Trimming removed 5 bases from V and 0 bases from J, with 2 bases in between. CDR1 and CDR2 from the germline V gene are SGHTA and FQGNSA. The CDR3 loop reads CASSHSNQPQHF. CDR3 nucleotide sequence: TGTGCCAGCAGCCATAGCAATCAGCCCCAGCATTTT. Looking up the rest from reference TRBV7-2 and TRBJ1-5 gives the full variable domain: GAGVSQSPSNKVTEKGKDVELRCDPISGHTALYWYRQSLGQGLEFLIYFQGNSAPDKSGLPSDRFSAERTGGSVSTLTIQRTQQEDSAVYLCASSHSNQPQHFGDGTRLSIL.

In regard to this clone: A read error may produce the germline difference seen at one junction end. The chain carries TRBV4-2 and TRBJ1-2; D remains unclear. CDR3 size: 14 residues. CDR1 is LGHNA and CDR2 is YNFKEQ in the germline V gene. The CDR3 reads CASSQLEGSVGYPF. The DNA for the CDR3 is TGTGCCAGCAGCCAATTAGAGGGCTCGGTCGGCTACCCCTTC.

The V call is TRBV6-5, the J call TRBJ1-4; D is unclear. The germline V gene has CDR1 MNHEY and CDR2 SVGAGI. V lost 8 bases and J 7 bases, leaving 11 bases between the germline ends. There are 12 residues in the CDR3. The CDR3 sequence: CASGLRGEKLFF. CDR3 sequence (DNA): TGTGCCAGCGGACTACGGGGTGAAAAACTGTTTTTT.

The chain combines TRBV2 with TRBJ1-1; weak D call: TRBD1 (6 bases). The CDR3 length is 15 residues. The V gene's germline CDR1 is SNHLY and CDR2 FYNNEI. Trimming stripped 5 bases from V and 0 bases from J, with 13 bases between. As DNA, the CDR3 is TGTGCCAGCAGTACGTACAGGGCTGTGAACACTGAAGCTTTCTTT. Translated, it gives CASSTYRAVNTEAFF.

This clone has a single count. J is TRBJ2-3 and V is TRBV18; 7 bases agree with TRBD2. With V trimmed by 2 bases and J by 2 bases, 7 bases remained unmatched. Germline lookup yields CDR1 KGHSH and CDR2 LQKENI. The CDR3 has 16 residues. CDR3 amino acids: CASSPFGGEITDTQYF. CDR3 bases: TGTGCCAGCTCACCATTTGGGGGGGAAATCACAGATACGCAGTATTTT.

The V and J genes are TRBV5-5 and TRBJ1-1; D is ambiguous. The length of the CDR3 is 15 residues. V shed 3 bases and J shed 3 bases, with 15 bases lying between them. CDR1 is SGHKS and CDR2 is YYEKEE in the germline V gene (reference sequence). In DNA form, the CDR3 reads TGTGCCAGCAGCTCAAGGAGGGTCGCGGACACTGAAGCTTTCTTT. As protein: CASSSRRVADTEAFF.

The CDR3 DNA follows: TGTGCCAGCAGTTGGGGCGGGACAGGGAGCTACGAGCAGTACTTC. Its translation is CASSWGGTGSYEQYF. This chain uses TRBV28 with TRBJ2-7; 9 bases fit TRBD1. Germline CDR1 reads MDHEN; CDR2 reads SYDVKM. The CDR3 consists of 15 residues. Germline trimming cut 4 bases from V and 3 bases from J; bases unmatched to any gene: 7. Filled out from reference TRBV28 and TRBJ2-7, the complete variable domain reads DVKVTQSSRYLVKRTGEKVFLECVQDMDHENMFWYRQDPGLGLRLIYFSYDVKMKEKGDIPEGYSVSREKKERFSLILESASTNQTSMYLCASSWGGTGSYEQYFGPGTRLTVT.

V usage is TRBV9 and J usage is TRBJ1-6, with 9 positions matching TRBD1. V gave up 2 bases and J gave up 6 bases; unmatched junction bases: 15. The CDR3 is 19 amino acids. Germline lookup yields CDR1 SGDLS and CDR2 YYNGEE. The CDR3: CASSVTPGTGSLVNSPLHF. The CDR3 coding sequence is TGTGCCAGCAGCGTTACTCCTGGGACAGGGAGTCTCGTTAATTCACCCCTCCACTTT.